This TCR beta chain was captured in a study of metastatic and nonmetastatic thyroid tumors (dated by TCRdb to 2019 to 2021). Regarding the study in general: For patients with malignant and with benign thyroid disease, the researchers compared repertoires between peripheral blood samples and tumor or nodule tissue samples.

On the study overall, not on this receptor specifically: In both blood and tumor samples, TCR beta diversity was reported to be significantly higher in malignant tumors than in benign nodules.

Trimming removed 4 bases from V and 11 bases from J; the gene matches leave 2 bases unexplained. From the cysteine up to the phenylalanine, the CDR3 has a length of 11 residues. Of the read, only the CDR3 DNA is kept; its 33 bases are in frame from base 1. Sequences SGHRS (CDR1) and YFSETQ (CDR2) are obtained from the germline V gene. The library relied on PCR. The instrument was an Illumina HiSeq 4000. The TCR beta-chain CDR3 region of each patient was profiled by high-throughput sequencing. Regarding the original processing steps: A classifier to discriminate distant-metastatic papillary thyroid cancer patients was built from CDR3 differences across clinicopathological groups. Repertoire diversity was assessed with the Shannon index, and tumor-blood repertoire similarity with the Morisita-Horn index. TCRdb applied fastp at Q25 and MiXCR to the public reads, then kept only in-frame beta chains. These V and J calls are TCRdb output, not the study's own analysis. For this sample the table gives around 12,000 clones, of which 32% were detected only once. Clones ranked in the top ten supply 9.5% to 12% of the sample.

Ten or more counts support this clone. It lacks a known antigen. One base away there is no much larger clone; base qualities are not given. No patient had received any treatment before thyroid surgery. Patient clinical samples collected from about 2012 to 2019 were retrospectively analysed using T-cell receptor beta sequencing. The sequence derives from a female donor with papillary thyroid cancer or a benign thyroid nodule (not recorded which). Some clones in this sample may be carry-over from other donors' samples. The material sequenced was tumor tissue. The chain is assembled from TRBV5-1 and TRBJ1-4, with 7 middle bases fitting TRBD1. CDR3 protein: CASSVQGKLFF. The nucleotides are TGCGCCAGCAGCGTACAGGGGAAACTGTTTTTT.